The 26 T cell receptor beta chains given below trace back to one sample, sequenced in a study of technical replicates of blood from several donors (dated by TCRdb to the late 2010s). The library relied on the immunoSEQ multiplex PCR assay. TCRdb limited this immuneACCESS table to in-frame rearrangements with V and J called. A share of clones is missing; checked studies link under half to unresolved V genes, and the rest is unexplained. The sample yields about 68,000 clones; around 97% were counted once. The top ten hold roughly 0.25% of the sample. The sample consisted of T cells isolated from PBMCs. These TCRs come from a human donor in good health.

V usage is TRBV19 and J usage is TRBJ2-5, with 7 bases matching TRBD2. The CDR3 spans 15 residues. Germline CDR1 and CDR2: LNHDA and SQIVND (reference sequence). The V and J ends lost 5 bases and 4 bases, in that order; junction bases with no gene match: 10. CDR3 amino acids: CASSPLAREGETQYF. Written as DNA, the CDR3 is TGTGCCAGTAGTCCGCTGGCTAGGGAGGGAGAGACCCAGTACTTC.

The CDR3 region has the DNA TGTGCCAGCAGCTTAACCGGGACAGGGGTGATAGATACGCAGTATTTT. This codes for CASSLTGTGVIDTQYF. The gene calls are TRBV9 and TRBJ2-3; 10 nucleotides match TRBD1. Germline lookup yields CDR1 SGDLS and CDR2 YYNGEE. The CDR3 totals 16 residues. V was pared by 4 bases and J by 5 bases, with 10 bases of the junction left unmatched.

The chain uses TRBV4-1 and TRBJ2-7; 7 bases line up with TRBD1. The CDR3 has 14 amino acids. Germline loops: CDR1 MGHRA, CDR2 YSYEKL. J gave up 3 bases and V 0 bases, and 2 bases lay outside the gene matches. CDR3 sequence: CASSQDRGNYEQYF. For the CDR3, the DNA is TGCGCCAGCAGCCAAGACAGGGGGAACTACGAGCAGTACTTC.

The chain has TRBV6-5 and TRBJ1-5, with 8 positions matching TRBD1. In germline, CDR1 is MNHEY, CDR2 SVGAGI. After removal of 4 bases from V and 4 bases from J, the junction contained 9 bases not matched to a gene. This CDR3 comprises 16 residues. In DNA form, the CDR3 reads TGTGCCAGCAGTTTCAGTGGACAGGGTTCGAATCAGCCCCAGCATTTT. Protein sequence: CASSFSGQGSNQPQHF.

The chain couples TRBV4-3 to TRBJ2-2; TRBD2 matches at 9 bases. In germline, CDR1 is LGHNA, CDR2 YSLEER. CDR3 length equals 17 residues. V was pared by 0 bases and J by 4 bases, with 6 bases of the junction left unmatched. The chain's CDR3 is CASSQEGLAGITGELFF. CDR3 DNA sequence: TGCGCCAGCAGCCAAGAAGGTCTAGCGGGAATCACCGGGGAGCTGTTTTTT.

The chain uses TRBV9 and TRBJ1-1, with 12 bases aligning to TRBD1. V lost 7 bases, J lost 4 bases, and 5 bases stayed unmatched. This CDR3 contains 14 residues. Germline-derived CDR1 and CDR2 are SGDLS and YYNGEE. This CDR3 is CASSGQGARTEAFF. In nucleotides, the CDR3 is TGTGCCAGCTCGGGACAGGGGGCTCGCACTGAAGCTTTCTTT.

The chain has TRBV9 and TRBJ2-2; 7 bases are shared with TRBD1. CDR1 SGDLS and CDR2 YYNGEE come from the germline V gene. The ends lost 4 bases at V and 9 bases at J; junction bases unmatched: 3. This CDR3 has 12 residues. CDR3 amino acids: CASSSQGRELFF. The DNA for the CDR3 is TGTGCCAGCAGCTCACAGGGGAGGGAGCTGTTTTTT.

The genes are TRBV28 and TRBJ2-1; tentative D call: TRBD1 (5 bases). The CDR3 contains 15 residues. The ends were cut back, 3 bases at V and 4 bases at J, with 13 bases in the middle. The germline gives CDR1 MDHEN, CDR2 SYDVKM. CDR3 bases: TGTGCCAGCAGTTTCTACAGGCAGATTTACAATGAGCAGTTCTTC. This sequence encodes CASSFYRQIYNEQFF.

This clone came up once. Written as DNA, the CDR3 is TGTGCCAGCAGTGCCCGACAGGGCCAAGAGACCCAGTACTTC. It codes for CASSARQGQETQYF. The rearrangement uses TRBV6-5 and TRBJ2-5; TRBD1 aligns across 7 bases. This CDR3 is built from 14 residues. Germline values: CDR1 MNHEY, CDR2 SVGAGI. V gave up 5 bases and J gave up 1 base; unmatched junction bases: 4.

The table lists this clone with a count of one. This chain uses TRBV2 with TRBJ2-4; 7 bases match TRBD2. Germline-derived CDR1 and CDR2 are SNHLY and FYNNEI. Losses at the gene ends were 7 bases for V and 0 bases for J; bases not matched to a gene: 15. The CDR3 covers 18 residues. CDR3 sequence: CASTARAAGDLAKNIQYF. The CDR3 DNA is TGTGCCAGCACCGCTAGAGCGGCGGGGGACTTAGCCAAAAACATTCAGTACTTC.

The V gene is TRBV19, the J gene TRBJ1-1; a weak D match, TRBD1 (6 bases). Germline-derived CDR1 and CDR2 are LNHDA and SQIVND (reference sequence). This CDR3 is 12 amino acids long. The V end was cut by 3 bases, the J end by 9 bases, with 11 bases between. The CDR3 DNA reads as TGTGCCAGTAGTATCGGGACAACCCAAGCTTTCTTT. Amino acids: CASSIGTTQAFF.

CDR3 sequence reads: CASSLFGTGEEAFF. The CDR3 nucleotides read TGCGCCAGCAGCTTATTTGGGACAGGGGAGGAAGCTTTCTTT. J is TRBJ1-1 and V is TRBV5-1; 10 bases fit TRBD1. This CDR3 region has 14 residues. V shed 2 bases and J 8 bases; nucleotides not matched to a gene: 6. From germline, CDR1 is SGHRS and CDR2 YFSETQ.

CDR3 sequence (DNA): TGTGCCAGCAGTTTAGGGCAGTTTAATGAAAAACTGTTTTTT. It translates to CASSLGQFNEKLFF. The gene calls are TRBV28 and TRBJ1-4; D gene unclear. The V and J ends lost 2 bases and 4 bases respectively, with 8 bases between them. Germline V gene sequence: CDR1 MDHEN, CDR2 SYDVKM. The CDR3 spans 14 residues.

V gene TRBV4-3 combines with J gene TRBJ2-1; TRBD2 matches at 8 bases. CDR1 and CDR2 from the germline V gene are LGHNA and YSLEER. Losses at the gene ends were 0 bases for V and 4 bases for J; bases not matched to a gene: 8. The CDR3 contains 17 residues. The CDR3 bases are TGCGCCAGCAGCCAAGATATGGGTAGCGGGGCTTACAATGAGCAGTTCTTC. Amino acid sequence: CASSQDMGSGAYNEQFF.

The chain carries TRBV30 and TRBJ2-1; D unresolved. CDR1 is GTSNPN, CDR2 SVGIG, per germline (reference sequence). The CDR3 is made up of 11 amino acids. Trimming shortened V by 5 bases and J by 4 bases, and 6 bases separated the two germline ends. The CDR3 sequence is CAWLTYNEQFF. DNA of the CDR3: TGTGCCTGGCTTACATACAATGAGCAGTTCTTC.

The chain links TRBV27 to TRBJ1-3; D is unclear. Trimming shortened V by 3 bases and J by 1 base, and 4 bases separated the two germline ends. CDR3 length: 13 residues. CDR1 MNHEY and CDR2 SMNVEV come from the germline V gene (reference sequence). CDR3 region: CASSLSSGNTIYF. The CDR3 region has the DNA TGTGCCAGCAGTTTGAGTTCTGGAAACACCATATATTTT.

J is TRBJ2-7 and V is TRBV5-1, with D perhaps TRBD2 (7 bases). The germline V gene has CDR1 SGHRS and CDR2 YFSETQ. V lost 0 bases, J lost 7 bases, and 20 bases lay in between. The CDR3 is made up of 16 amino acids. CDR3 in amino acids: CASSLATSGGPGEQYF. In DNA form, the CDR3 reads TGCGCCAGCAGCTTGGCCACGTCGGGGGGCCCGGGGGAGCAGTACTTC.

This clone was observed a few times. V and J are TRBV29-1 and TRBJ2-3; 9 nucleotides match TRBD1. Germline loops: CDR1 SQVTM, CDR2 ANQGSEA. The V gene end was trimmed by 6 bases and the J gene end by 1 base; junction bases not matched to a gene: 2. The CDR3 length is 13 residues. The DNA for the CDR3 is TGCAGCGTGGGACAGGGAGGCACAGATACGCAGTATTTT. This encodes CSVGQGGTDTQYF.

V and J are TRBV19 and TRBJ2-5; no clear D. The CDR3 is 14 amino acids. V was cut by 3 bases and J by 2 bases, with 10 bases left in between. Germline CDR1 is LNHDA and CDR2 is SQIVND (reference sequence). In DNA, the CDR3 is TGTGCCAGTAGTATCACGAGTCCTCAAGAGACCCAGTACTTC. Amino acid sequence: CASSITSPQETQYF.

The chain couples TRBV7-2 to TRBJ2-5; 14 positions agree with TRBD2. This CDR3 spans 18 amino acids. CDR1 is SGHTA, CDR2 FQGNSA, per germline. Trimming at V came to 5 bases and at J to 4 bases, leaving 12 bases not matched to a gene. The CDR3 coding sequence is TGTGCCAGCAGCCCTGGACTAGCGGGAGGTGGGGTAGGAGAGACCCAGTACTTC. Translated, it gives CASSPGLAGGGVGETQYF.

This chain uses TRBV5-1 with TRBJ2-3; 7 positions match TRBD2. Germline V gene data show CDR1 as SGHRS and CDR2 as YFSETQ. With V trimmed by 0 bases and J by 0 bases, 4 bases remained unmatched. CDR3 size: 16 residues. DNA of the CDR3: TGCGCCAGCAGCTTGGCCCTAGCGGCTAGCACAGATACGCAGTATTTT. Residues: CASSLALAASTDTQYF.

The sample holds one count of this clone. The rearrangement links TRBV6-1 to TRBJ1-5; D uncertain. CDR3 length: 17 amino acids. The germline gives CDR1 MNHNS, CDR2 SASEGT. The germline V and J ends were trimmed by 2 bases and 7 bases, with 21 bases remaining between them. The CDR3, as DNA: TGTGCCAGCAGTGAAAGCCTTTGGTCCCGGTCGAAACAGCCCCAGCATTTT. Its translation is CASSESLWSRSKQPQHF.

This chain connects TRBV4-2 to TRBJ1-4; D is unclear. The CDR3 length is 14 residues. With 1 base removed from V and 4 bases from J, the gap between germline ends came to 7 bases. Germline V gene sequence: CDR1 LGHNA, CDR2 YNFKEQ. The CDR3 nucleotides read TGTGCCAGCAGCCAAGCGCGGGTTAATGAAAAACTGTTTTTT. It specifies CASSQARVNEKLFF.

This chain uses TRBV7-3 with TRBJ2-2, with a weak D call TRBD2 (5 bases). The CDR3 extends over 14 amino acids. V was cut by 2 bases and J by 6 bases, with 10 bases left in between. CDR1 SGHTA and CDR2 FQGTGA come from the germline V gene. The CDR3 DNA follows: TGTGCCAGCAGCTTACTGTCCGGGGCCGGGGAGCTGTTTTTT. Translation: CASSLLSGAGELFF.

The chain uses TRBV11-1 and TRBJ2-7; the D gene is possibly TRBD2 (5 bases). Germline CDR1 reads SGHAT; CDR2 reads FQDESV (reference sequence). V lost 8 bases, J lost 3 bases, and 14 bases lay in between. The CDR3 is made up of 13 amino acids. This CDR3 reads CASCLSENYEQYF. In DNA form, the CDR3 reads TGTGCCAGCTGCCTTAGCGAGAACTACGAGCAGTACTTC.

The gene calls are TRBV5-1 and TRBJ2-3; D may be TRBD2 (6 bases). V was shortened by 1 base and J by 2 bases, with 8 bases between the two germline ends. CDR1 and CDR2 from the germline V gene are SGHRS and YFSETQ. The CDR3 is made up of 14 amino acids. CDR3 DNA sequence: TGCGCCAGCAGCTTGCAGCGGGCCACAGATACGCAGTATTTT. This sequence encodes CASSLQRATDTQYF.